These T cell receptor beta chains were read from a single sample in a study of blood T cell repertoires in COVID-19. Repertoires were generated with immunoSEQ multiplex PCR, while TCRdb's copy carries only in-frame clones and drops some. Among around 300,000 clones, 83% were seen once, and the ten largest hold 9.4%. Sample: peripheral blood. All receptors derive from a woman aged 45-65 years who had recovered from COVID-19. CDR3s include the opening cysteine and the closing phenylalanine or tryptophan. Fields, in order: J gene, clone size, CDR3 length, V gene, D gene, CDR3 DNA, CDR3 protein. D genes are given only for firm matches. The size entry is marked missing in some rows and otherwise reads once, few, many or a size class.

>TRBJ2-7|.|17|TRBV4-3|TRBD2
TGCGCCAGCAGCCAAGAGGCCACTAGCGGGATCTCCTACGAGCAGTACTTC
CASSQEATSGISYEQYF
>TRBJ1-1|.|14|TRBV19|.
TGTGCCAGTTCCTTCGGGACACCTAACACTGAAGCTTTCTTT
CASSFGTPNTEAFF
>TRBJ2-5|.|16|TRBV7-2|.
TGTGCCAGCAGCCCTACCATATCCCCCCTCCAAGAGACCCAGTACTTC
CASSPTISPLQETQYF
>TRBJ1-4|.|15|TRBV27|.
TGTGCCAGCAGCAATCCGAGGAGGGGAGATGAAAAACTGTTTTTT
CASSNPRRGDEKLFF
>TRBJ2-1|.|17|TRBV28|.
TGTGCCAGCAGTTTATCCCCTAGCATGAGCTCCTACAATGAGCAGTTCTTC
CASSLSPSMSSYNEQFF
>TRBJ2-7|medium-sized|15|TRBV5-1|.
TGCGCCAGCAGCTTGGCCGAACAGGGTTTCGACGAGCAGTACTTC
CASSLAEQGFDEQYF
>TRBJ2-1|.|15|TRBV7-9|TRBD2
TGTGCCAGCAGTTTTAGCGGGAGTAAGGACAATGAGCAGTTCTTC
CASSFSGSKDNEQFF
>TRBJ2-1|once|15|TRBV11-2|.
TGTGCCAGCAGCTTAGCCCCGACTGGATACAATGAGCAGTTCTTC
CASSLAPTGYNEQFF
>TRBJ2-7|.|15|TRBV11-2|TRBD1
TGTGCCAGCAGCCGAAGGACAGGGGGTAACTACGAGCAGTACTTC
CASSRRTGGNYEQYF
>TRBJ1-5|.|12|TRBV6-1|.
TGTGCCAGCAGTGAACCAGGTCAGCCCCAGCATTTT
CASSEPGQPQHF
>TRBJ1-3|.|16|TRBV2|TRBD1
TGTGCCAGCAGTGAGATCCAGGGGGCGTCGGGAAACACCATATATTTT
CASSEIQGASGNTIYF
>TRBJ2-3|.|13|TRBV19|.
TGTGCCAGTAGTATAGACCGGGGAGATACGCAGTATTTT
CASSIDRGDTQYF
>TRBJ2-7|.|14|TRBV6-5|TRBD1
TGTGCCAGCAGTTACAGCGCAGGGGGATACGAGCAGTACTTC
CASSYSAGGYEQYF
>TRBJ1-5|.|14|TRBV19|.
TGTGCCAGTTGTCCCGGGAATAGCAATCAGCCCCAGCATTTT
CASCPGNSNQPQHF
>TRBJ2-2|once|16|TRBV18|.
TGTGCCAGCTCACCACCCAGCGGAGGGAACACCGGGGAGCTGTTTTTT
CASSPPSGGNTGELFF
>TRBJ2-3|.|11|TRBV7-3|.
TGTGCCAGCAGCTTATTAGACAAGCAGTATTTT
CASSLLDKQYF
>TRBJ2-5|.|14|TRBV24-1|.
TGTGCCACCAGTGATTTGCCAGGGGTGGAGACCCAGTACTTC
CATSDLPGVETQYF
>TRBJ1-4|.|15|TRBV20-1|.
TGCAGTGCTAGTTACGGTCTCTCGACTAATGAAAAACTGTTTTTT
CSASYGLSTNEKLFF
>TRBJ2-1|.|17|TRBV10-3|TRBD2
TGTGCCATCAGATCCCTTAGCGGGGGGGCTTACATCAATGAGCAGTTCTTC
CAIRSLSGGAYINEQFF
>TRBJ1-2|.|13|TRBV28|.
TGTGCCAGCAGGACAACAGCTAACTATGGCTACACCTTC
CASRTTANYGYTF
>TRBJ2-7|.|15|TRBV5-1|TRBD2
TGCGCCAGCAGCTCCTCGGGGCGGGGGGACTACGAGCAGTACTTC
CASSSSGRGDYEQYF
>TRBJ1-1|.|13|TRBV6-5|.
TGTGCCAGCAGCAAGCCGGGGGGCACTGAAGCTTTCTTT
CASSKPGGTEAFF
>TRBJ2-3|once|12|TRBV27|.
TGTGCCAGCAGTCCCTCCTTGGATACGCAGTATTTT
CASSPSLDTQYF
>TRBJ2-5|.|16|TRBV11-1|.
TGTGCCAGCAGCCCGAGAGACAGGAACTGGAAAGAGACCCAGTACTTC
CASSPRDRNWKETQYF
>TRBJ1-3|.|13|TRBV6-5|.
TGTGCCAGCACCCCAGGGTGGGGAAACACCATATATTTT
CASTPGWGNTIYF
>TRBJ1-5|.|14|TRBV5-8|TRBD1
TGTGCCACACAGGACAGGGGCCACAATCAGCCCCAGCATTTT
CATQDRGHNQPQHF
>TRBJ1-6|.|20|TRBV4-3|.
TGCGCCAGCAGCCAAGAGGATTCGTTATGGCCGGGGCAGGGGCGATTACCCCTCCACTTT
CASSQEDSLWPGQGRLPLHF
>TRBJ1-2|.|13|TRBV19|.
TGTGCCAGTAGTATGCCAGGGTTGGATGGCTACACCTTC
CASSMPGLDGYTF